This TCR beta chain originates from a study of CD8+ T cells in alopecia areata. Study findings and constraints: Elevated clonality characterized lesional scalp relative to normal scalp, particularly in alopecia totalis/universalis.

Extracted RNA was reverse transcribed, and the resulting cDNA served as sequencing template. The repertoire was sequenced with immunoSEQ multiplex PCR; TCRdb's copy has only in-frame clones and lacks some. Of about 110,000 clones detected, 59% appear once; the ten largest clones hold 20% to 25%. This clone appeared a few times. Its specificity is unknown. A FACSAria was used to sort CD4+ and CD8+ T cells. These cells came from PBMCs. V was trimmed by 6 bases and J by 3 bases, leaving 15 bases between them. The germline V gene has CDR1 SNHLY and CDR2 FYNNEI. This CDR3 is 15 amino acids long. The origin of this receptor is a human donor in good health. The specimen was CD8+ T cells sorted from blood. The chain carries TRBV2 and TRBJ1-5; tentatively, D is TRBD1 (5 bases). Written as DNA, the CDR3 is TGTGCCAGCAGCGGGGACCGCGGACCCAATCAGCCCCAGCATTTT. It translates to CASSGDRGPNQPQHF.